These 9 T cell receptor beta chains were sequenced from one sample in a study of high-grade serous ovarian cancer treatment subgroups. The assay was immunoSEQ multiplex PCR, and TCRdb's table has in-frame clones only and misses some. The table includes about 7,800 clones, more than 55% detected once. Tumor samples were taken before definitive surgery or chemotherapy. The sample comprised tumor tissue. The receptor set was obtained from a human donor with high-grade serous ovarian cancer.

This chain joins TRBV11-2 and TRBJ1-1; D gene unclear. This CDR3 has 16 residues. The V gene's germline CDR1 is SGHAT and CDR2 FQNNGV. The V end was cut by 5 bases, the J end by 4 bases, with 20 bases between. CDR3 DNA: TGTGCCAGCAGCGCTAAAGTGGCTACCTGGAGCACTGAAGCTTTCTTT. Amino acid sequence: CASSAKVATWSTEAFF.

The chain uses TRBV5-4 and TRBJ2-1; tentatively, D is TRBD2 (7 bases). CDR1 and CDR2 from the germline V gene are SGHNT and YYREEE (reference sequence). This CDR3 is built from 14 residues. With 1 base removed from V and 6 bases from J, the gap between germline ends came to 11 bases. Here the CDR3 DNA reads TGTGCCAGCAGCTTGACAGGGAGGGTCAATGAGCAGTTCTTC. Amino acids: CASSLTGRVNEQFF.

This clone was observed a few times. The V gene is TRBV5-6, the J gene TRBJ1-1; D unclear. The CDR3 length is 13 residues. CDR1 SGHDT and CDR2 YYEEEE come from the germline V gene. The V end was cut by 1 base, the J end by 6 bases, with 10 bases between. CDR3: CASSLLSGAEAFF. CDR3 bases: TGTGCCAGCAGCTTGCTAAGTGGCGCTGAAGCTTTCTTT.

The table lists this clone with a few counts. This chain joins TRBV7-2 and TRBJ1-2; 10 bases agree with TRBD1. The length of the CDR3 is 13 residues. The V and J ends lost 5 bases and 10 bases, in that order; junction bases with no gene match: 7. Per the germline V gene, CDR1 is SGHTA and CDR2 is FQGNSA. As DNA, the CDR3 is TGTGCCAGCAGCCCCGGGACAGGGGCCGACTACACCTTC. Translation gives CASSPGTGADYTF.

The rearrangement links TRBV18 to TRBJ1-1; D unclear. Germline CDR1 and CDR2: KGHSH and LQKENI. Trimming cost V 6 bases and J 1 base, with 9 bases left between them. CDR3 length: 13 amino acids. The CDR3 region has the DNA TGTGCCAGCTCCCCGGCAGGGAACACTGAAGCTTTCTTT. Encoded protein: CASSPAGNTEAFF. The entire variable domain, with the rest obtained from reference TRBV18 and TRBJ1-1, is as follows: NAGVMQNPRHLVRRRGQEARLRCSPMKGHSHVYWYRQLPEEGLKFMVYLQKENIIDESGMPKERFSAEFPKEGPSILRIQQVVRGDSAAYFCASSPAGNTEAFFGQGTRLTVV.

The CDR3 here is CASGLVGDGRIEVADTQYF. The DNA for the CDR3 is TGTGCTAGTGGTTTGGTAGGTGACGGGCGGATAGAGGTGGCAGATACGCAGTATTTT. V is TRBV12-5 and J is TRBJ2-3; unclear D gene. V was pared by 0 bases and J by 4 bases, with 23 bases between. Germline-derived CDR1 and CDR2 are LGHNT and FRNRAP. The CDR3 is 19 amino acids.

About this clone itself: A clone one base away is much larger, so this may be a read error. The identical CDR3 is also encoded by other nucleotide sequences in the sample. The chain is built from TRBV7-2 and TRBJ1-1, with D uncertain. Germline V gene data show CDR1 as SGHTA and CDR2 as FQGNSA. Trimming removed 1 base at V and 1 base at J, with 1 base between. The CDR3 is made up of 12 amino acids. The CDR3 is CASSLENTEAFF. In DNA form, the CDR3 reads TGTGCCAGCAGCTTAGAGAACACTGAAGCTTTCTTT.

The CDR3 DNA reads TGTGCCAGCAGTAGGATTCAAGCTTTCTTT. Protein sequence: CASSRIQAFF. The gene calls are TRBV28 and TRBJ1-1; D uncertain. The V gene's germline CDR1 is MDHEN and CDR2 SYDVKM. This CDR3 region has 10 residues. V shed 5 bases and J shed 9 bases, with 7 bases lying between them.

The chain couples TRBV11-3 to TRBJ2-5, with D perhaps matching TRBD2 (5 bases). The J call may be incorrect, as the DNA end agrees better with TRBJ2-7. This CDR3 is built from 13 residues. Germline CDR1 SGHNT, CDR2 YENEEA. The CDR3, as DNA: TGTGCCAGCAGCTTCCGGGGATCCTACGAGCAGTACTTC. Encoded protein: CASSFRGSYEQYF.